This is a list of T cell receptor beta chains from one sample in a study of T cell responses to AZD1222 COVID-19 vaccine. Assay: immunoSEQ multiplex PCR; the TCRdb copy retains only in-frame clones and omits some. The sample shows 100,000 to 140,000 clones, 90% to 95% of them seen only once. The sample was peripheral blood, taken 28 days after the second AZD1222 dose. Receptors originate from an adult who received the AZD1222 COVID-19 vaccine. The CDR3 runs from the conserved cysteine through the conserved F or W. The order of the fields is clone size, D gene, V gene, J gene, CDR3 DNA, CDR3 protein. The D gene is left open where the match is weak. Size tells how often a clone was seen (once, few, many) or the class of an expanded clone, and some rows leave it out.

NA	NA	TRBV29-1	TRBJ2-7	TGCAGCGTTGACGGGCGGTACTCCTACGAGCAGTACTTC	CSVDGRYSYEQYF
NA	TRBD2	TRBV5-5	TRBJ2-1	TGTGCCAGCAGCCGACTAGCGGTTGGGATTGAGCAGTTCTTC	CASSRLAVGIEQFF
NA	TRBD1	TRBV7-8	TRBJ2-7	TGTGCCAGCAGTATATACAGGGGACAATCCTACGAGCAGTACTTC	CASSIYRGQSYEQYF
NA	NA	TRBV27	TRBJ1-1	TGTGCCAGCAGTTTTGGTCCGAACACTGAAGCTTTCTTT	CASSFGPNTEAFF
NA	NA	TRBV19	TRBJ1-2	TGTGCCAGTAGTCAAGGGTTCGACTATGGCTACACCTTC	CASSQGFDYGYTF
NA	NA	TRBV2	TRBJ1-2	TGTGCCAGCAGCTTTAGCTATGGCTACACCTTC	CASSFSYGYTF
NA	TRBD2	TRBV11-2	TRBJ2-4	TGTGCCAGCAGCTTAATGGCTAGCGGGGGGATTTTAGCCAAAAACATTCAGTACTTC	CASSLMASGGILAKNIQYF
NA	TRBD1	TRBV9	TRBJ2-2	TGTGCCAGCAGCGTATGGGACAGGGACACCGGGGAGCTGTTTTTT	CASSVWDRDTGELFF
NA	TRBD1	TRBV5-1	TRBJ1-1	TGCGCCAGCTCCTTTGTGGGACAGGGGAAAACTGAAGCTTTCTTT	CASSFVGQGKTEAFF
NA	NA	TRBV11-2	TRBJ2-1	TGTGCCAGCAGCTTAGAGGCGCAGTACAATGAGCAGTTCTTC	CASSLEAQYNEQFF
NA	NA	TRBV5-6	TRBJ2-5	TGTGCCAGCAGCACATTAGGACGGGGAGAGACCCAGTACTTC	CASSTLGRGETQYF
few	NA	TRBV5-1	TRBJ2-3	TGCGCCAGCAGCTTGTCCGGGACGAACACAGATACGCAGTATTTT	CASSLSGTNTDTQYF
once	NA	TRBV29-1	TRBJ2-1	TGCAGCGTCCTCGGGGGGCTTTCACATGGGCAGTTCTTC	CSVLGGLSHGQFF
NA	TRBD2	TRBV3-1/TRBV3-2	TRBJ2-1	TGTGCCAGCAGCCAAGATGGGGGGGCCTACAATGAGCAGTTCTTC	CASSQDGGAYNEQFF